Included here is one T cell receptor beta chain sequence, with context. The entry originates in a study of blood T cell repertoires in COVID-19. Background on the study: Sources were T cells, B-cell-depleted T cells, or PBMCs; the material itself was cDNA or gDNA.

Germline lookup yields CDR1 SGHAT and CDR2 FQNNGV. J lost 4 bases, V lost 4 bases, and 2 bases had no gene match. The CDR3 runs to 14 residues. The protocol was immunoSEQ multiplex PCR, while the TCRdb copy is restricted to in-frame clones and leaves out a portion. The data hold around 60,000 clones, with 80% to 90% observed a single time. This clonotype originated in a woman in her sixties or seventies with COVID-19, enrolled during active disease. The chain links TRBV11-2 to TRBJ2-2, with 8 bases identical to TRBD1. The sequencing input was peripheral blood. This chain's CDR3 is CASSSGQATGELFF. The CDR3 coding sequence is TGTGCCAGCAGCTCGGGACAGGCCACCGGGGAGCTGTTTTTT.